One T cell receptor beta chain is described in this entry. The data stem from a study of blood T cell repertoires in COVID-19. Turning to the study itself: Acute and convalescent COVID-19 specimens originated in the United States, Italy and Spain. Sources were T cells, B-cell-depleted T cells, or PBMCs; the material itself was cDNA or gDNA.

Seattle's enrolled individuals joined amid active infection and were then monitored longitudinally. V trimming: 5 bases; J trimming: 3 bases; junction bases outside the gene matches: 10. The CDR3 has 17 residues. Looked up from germline, CDR1 is SGHNT and CDR2 is YENEEA. Per the original data handling: Reference gene primers were amplified, and this amplification served to estimate nucleated cell counts. Only in-frame clones appear in the TCRdb table, and some are missing; sequencing was by immunoSEQ multiplex PCR. V, J and clone size were drawn from that table, and D and trimming were deduced from the DNA. The sample has about 55,000 clones, approximately 88% seen once.

The sample was peripheral blood. This rearrangement joins TRBV11-3 to TRBJ2-7; 13 nucleotides match TRBD2. The clonotype comes from a man aged 35-49 years with COVID-19, enrolled during active disease. The chain's CDR3 is CASSPRALAGGDYEQYF. In DNA, the CDR3 is TGTGCCAGCAGCCCTAGGGCACTAGCGGGGGGGGACTACGAGCAGTACTTC. The variable domain in full, with the rest retrieved from reference TRBV11-3 and TRBJ2-7, is EAGVVQSPRYKIIEKKQPVAFWCNPISGHNTLYWYLQNLGQGPELLIRYENEEAVDDSQLPKDRFSAERLKGVDSTLKIQPAELGDSAVYLCASSPRALAGGDYEQYFGPGTRLTVT.